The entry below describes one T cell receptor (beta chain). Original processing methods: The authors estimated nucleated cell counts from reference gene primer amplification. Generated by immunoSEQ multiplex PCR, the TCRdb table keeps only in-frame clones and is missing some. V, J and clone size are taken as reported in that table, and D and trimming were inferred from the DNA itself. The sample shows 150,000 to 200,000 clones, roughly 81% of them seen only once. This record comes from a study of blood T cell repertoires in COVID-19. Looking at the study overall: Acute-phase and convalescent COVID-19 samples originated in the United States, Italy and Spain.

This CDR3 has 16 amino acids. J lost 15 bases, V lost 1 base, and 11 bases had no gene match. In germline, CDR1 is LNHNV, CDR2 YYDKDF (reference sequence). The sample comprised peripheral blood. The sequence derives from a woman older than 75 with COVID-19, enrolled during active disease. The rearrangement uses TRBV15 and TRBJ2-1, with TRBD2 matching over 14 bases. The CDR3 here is CATSRGPTSGGASSFF. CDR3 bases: TGTGCCACCAGCAGAGGCCCGACTAGCGGGGGGGCCTCCTCGTTCTTC.